Following are 14 T cell receptor beta chains from one sample sequenced in a study of CD8+ T cells in alopecia areata. Documented time point: mouse skin 6 weeks after grafting, around onset of hair loss. Once RNA had been extracted, it was reverse transcribed into cDNA to act as the sequencing template. Libraries were prepared by immunoSEQ multiplex PCR; TCRdb keeps only in-frame clonotypes and omits some of them. This sample shows about 5,900 clones and no singletons; roughly a quarter rests with the ten largest. The specimen was skin, collected at week 6. All receptors derive from a C3H/HeJ mouse with alopecia areata. The mouse strain carries the MHC haplotype H2-k.

This clone was seen a handful of times. The gene names here belong to mouse. CDR3 DNA (partial): TGTGCCAGCAGTGAAGTAGGACAAAACTATGCT. Translation gives CASSEVGQNYA. The CDR3 reads in full as CASSEVGQNYAEQFF. V usage is TRBV13-1 and J usage is TRBJ2-1, with a tentative D call TRBD1 (5 bases). Coverage ceases 4 residues before the CDR3 finishes, and the germline J gene fills in the end. The V gene's germline CDR1 is NSHNY and CDR2 SYGAGN. The V and J ends lost 2 bases and 1 base respectively, with 10 bases between them. The CDR3 is 15 residues long.

There are many counts of this clone. All gene names here are mouse names. The read falls 4 residues short of the CDR3 end, and the missing part is taken from the germline J gene. The chain joins TRBV1 to TRBJ2-5, with 8 bases lining up with TRBD2. The germline V gene has CDR1 NSQYPW and CDR2 LRSPGD (reference sequence). There are 15 residues in the CDR3. CDR3: CTCSADAGGADTQYF. The covered CDR3 bases are TGCACCTGCAGTGCAGATGCCGGGGGGGCAGAC.

Concerning this clone itself: Gene names follow the mouse nomenclature. The read terminates 4 residues ahead of where the CDR3 ends, so the germline J gene completes it. This chain links TRBV13-2 with TRBJ2-1; 10 bases match TRBD1. Germline V CDR1 and CDR2: NNHNN, SYGAGS (reference sequence). The V segment lost 6 bases and the J segment 6 bases; nucleotides outside the gene matches: 6. The CDR3 extends over 14 amino acids. The CDR3 loop reads CASEGQGIGAEQFF. The DNA read from the CDR3 is TGTGCCAGCGAGGGACAGGGGATTGGTGCT.

The table lists this clone with many counts. Gene names denote mouse genes. Read data end 4 residues before the CDR3 end; the end is taken from the germline J gene. The chain combines TRBV16 with TRBJ2-5; D call uncertain. The CDR3 covers 15 residues. CDR1 and CDR2 (germline): SGHSA, FRNQAP. V was trimmed by 3 bases and J by 0 bases, leaving 10 bases between them. CDR3 sequence reads: CASSFSGLNQDTQYF. The covered CDR3 bases are TGTGCAAGCAGCTTTTCTGGCCTTAACCAAGAC.

Regarding this clone: Gene labels here are mouse ones. Read sequence stops 4 residues before the CDR3 end, and the germline J gene provides the missing end. The gene calls are TRBV13-2 and TRBJ2-1; no definite D call. Germline values: CDR1 NNHNN, CDR2 SYGAGS (reference sequence). The CDR3 has 11 residues. CDR3 DNA (partial): TGTGCCAGCGGTGATGACACT. Amino acid sequence: CASGDDT. The entire CDR3 is CASGDDTEQFF.

This clone has a handful of counts. Gene names refer to mouse genes. Read data end 4 residues before the CDR3 end; the end is taken from the germline J gene. The gene calls are TRBV13-1 and TRBJ2-2; TRBD1 matches at 8 bases. Germline trimming cut 0 bases from V and 4 bases from J; bases unmatched to any gene: 2. Germline V lookup: CDR1 NSHNY, CDR2 SYGAGN. This CDR3 is 15 amino acids long. This CDR3 is CASSDAGGSTGQLYF. The part of the CDR3 DNA that was read is TGTGCCAGCAGTGATGCAGGGGGCAGCACCGGG.

In its sample, this clone was seen many times. Gene names refer to mouse genes. Sequencing ends 4 residues short of the CDR3 end; the germline J gene provides the rest. The chain has TRBV16 and TRBJ2-7, with 9 bases matching TRBD2. Germline lookup yields CDR1 SGHSA and CDR2 FRNQAP. The J segment lost 3 bases and the V segment lost 3 bases, leaving 3 bases of the junction unmatched. The length of the CDR3 is 14 residues. CDR3 sequence: CASSFSGLGYEQYF. The CDR3 DNA, read in part, is TGTGCAAGCAGCTTCTCGGGACTGGGCTAT.

There are many counts of this clone. The genes are named according to mouse. The sequence runs out 4 residues before the end of the CDR3; the remainder is reconstructed from the germline J gene. J is TRBJ1-1 and V is TRBV5; D may be TRBD1 (5 bases). CDR3 length: 14 amino acids. The germline gives CDR1 LGHNA, CDR2 YNLKQL (reference sequence). With 0 bases removed from V and 3 bases from J, the gap between germline ends came to 8 bases. Incomplete CDR3 DNA: TGTGCCAGCAGCCAAGACAGGGCGGACACA. Translated: CASSQDRADT. The full CDR3 is CASSQDRADTEVFF.

This clone is labeled medium-sized (0.01 to 0.1%). Germline and genes here are mouse. The CDR3 extends 4 residues past the end of the read, so its final part is completed from the germline J gene. The chain couples TRBV16 to TRBJ1-2; no clear D. The CDR3 runs to 16 residues. The V gene lost 0 bases and the J gene lost 0 bases, with 11 bases spanning the gap. Germline V gives CDR1 SGHSA, CDR2 FRNQAP. Partial CDR3 DNA: TGTGCAAGCAGCTTAGATCGTGGGGTTGCAAACTCC. It encodes CASSLDRGVANS. The full CDR3 reads CASSLDRGVANSDYTF.

This clone was detected ten times or more. Gene names and germline match the mouse. The CDR3 end falls 4 residues outside the read, so it is completed with the germline J gene. V and J are TRBV1 and TRBJ1-1; 10 positions match TRBD1. This CDR3 contains 15 residues. V shed 6 bases, J shed 0 bases, and the junction held 4 bases outside the gene matches. Germline lookup yields CDR1 NSQYPW and CDR2 LRSPGD (reference sequence). The sequenced CDR3 bases are TGCACCTGCAGCCCCGGGACAGGGGCAAACACA. It encodes CTCSPGTGANT. The whole CDR3 reads CTCSPGTGANTEVFF.

The table lists this clone with many counts. The gene names here belong to mouse. The read is 4 residues too short to cover the CDR3 end, so that end is filled in from the germline J gene. This chain links TRBV1 with TRBJ1-2; perhaps TRBD1 as D (5 bases). The CDR3 contains 13 residues. Germline lookup yields CDR1 NSQYPW and CDR2 LRSPGD (reference sequence). Trimming pared 3 bases from V and 3 bases from J, leaving 8 bases between. The CDR3 spells CTCSAGGDSDYTF. Incomplete CDR3 DNA: TGCACCTGCAGTGCGGGGGGGGACTCC.

Details on this clone: The genes are named according to mouse. The observed sequence ends 4 residues before the CDR3 terminus, with the missing tail filled in from the germline J gene. The chain joins TRBV13-2 to TRBJ2-1; 9 positions agree with TRBD1. The CDR3 is 14 residues long. Losses at the gene ends were 0 bases for V and 6 bases for J; bases not matched to a gene: 1. Germline loops: CDR1 NNHNN, CDR2 SYGAGS (reference sequence). The sequenced CDR3 bases are TGTGCCAGCGGTGATGAGGACAGGGGTGCT. Protein sequence: CASGDEDRGA. The complete CDR3 reads CASGDEDRGAEQFF.

This clone has just a few counts. Any gene name here is a mouse gene name. The CDR3 end lies 4 residues beyond the end of the read and is filled in from the germline J gene. This rearrangement joins TRBV13-2 to TRBJ2-1, with TRBD2 identical over 11 bases. This CDR3 has 15 residues. Germline V gives CDR1 NNHNN, CDR2 SYGAGS (reference sequence). The CDR3 loop reads CASGDAGLGEAEQFF. CDR3 bases read: TGTGCCAGCGGTGATGCGGGACTGGGGGAGGCT.

This clone came up a few times. Gene names refer to mouse genes. The read finishes 4 residues shy of the CDR3 end, and the germline J gene is used to complete it. The chain couples TRBV13-2 to TRBJ2-1; TRBD2 matches at 14 bases. CDR1 and CDR2 from the germline V gene are NNHNN and SYGAGS (reference sequence). V was pared by 3 bases and J by 3 bases, with 2 bases of the junction left unmatched. The CDR3 length is 16 residues. The CDR3 bases that were read are TGTGCCAGCGGTGGGGGACTGGGGGGGCGCTATGCT. Amino acid sequence: CASGGGLGGRYA. The whole CDR3 sequence is CASGGGLGGRYAEQFF.